What follows describes a single T cell receptor beta chain. The antigen is not known. The CDR3 consists of 16 residues. Germline V gene sequence: CDR1 MNHEY, CDR2 SVGEGT. Deletions cut 6 bases from V and 2 bases from J, with 17 bases between. Time point indicated: sample taken at primary tumor resection. Sequencing was performed on whole RNA extracted from tumor and nontumor lung tissue, or from frozen PBMC, and the material was left unsorted. This sample stems from a study of spatial heterogeneity in lung cancer. Overall study context: Across the raw uncorrected reads, a unique TCR and UMI combination was observed, on average, more than ten times. Overall study results and limits: Ubiquitous expanded tumor TCRs were seen in blood more at resection than at follow-up.

TCRdb recomputed calls from the 5' RACE reads with MiXCR, one row per CDR3 protein. The data hold about 41,000 distinct CDR3 sequences, with approximately 10% observed a single time. The rearrangement joins TRBV6-2 or TRBV6-3 to TRBJ1-5; D is possibly TRBD1 (5 bases). The receptor's source is a female donor with early-stage non-small cell lung cancer. The sequences come from PBMCs, collected at surgery. The CDR3 region has the DNA TGTGCCAGCAGCCGGTTATGGGGCGAGGGCAATCAGCCCCAGCATTTT. It translates to CASSRLWGEGNQPQHF.